The rows below give T cell receptor beta chains drawn from one sample of a study of shared clonotypes between healthy human individuals. Sequenced by immunoSEQ multiplex PCR; TCRdb stores in-frame clones only, minus some. The table includes about 1.1 million clones, 70% to 85% detected once. The material sequenced was memory CD4+ T cells from PBMCs. The receptors stem from a man younger than 35 in good health. Some clones in this sample may be carry-over from other donors' samples. Both conserved end residues are trimmed from each CDR3. The D gene is left open where the match is weak.

j_gene,d_gene,v_gene,CDR3aa
TRBJ1-1,TRBD1,TRBV5-6,ASSPVGTGETEAF
TRBJ2-1,-,TRBV11-2,ASSLAWRPSYNEQF
TRBJ1-2,-,TRBV10-3,AISESGIRHGYGYT
TRBJ2-1,-,TRBV6-1,AIGLSPVVDEQF
TRBJ1-4,-,TRBV6-5,ASSYDGTPGEKLF
TRBJ1-5,-,TRBV6-1,ASRPRGDQPQH
TRBJ2-1,TRBD1,TRBV7-3,ASSLNSATGSPFGEQF
TRBJ2-3,-,TRBV28,ASSLGGTDTQY
TRBJ1-3,-,TRBV30,AHAVTRLSGNTIY
TRBJ2-3,TRBD2,TRBV14,ASSLTLSSGSRTDTQY
TRBJ2-7,-,TRBV28,ASSLVEGSEQY
TRBJ2-3,-,TRBV5-1,ASSLVGRISTDTQY
TRBJ2-1,TRBD2,TRBV29-1,SVESLAGNEQF
TRBJ2-1,-,TRBV11-2,ASSLGMNNEQF
TRBJ1-1,TRBD1,TRBV6-1,ASSEVQGRNTEAF
TRBJ1-2,-,TRBV5-4,ASSPSGGAVLYGYT
TRBJ1-5,TRBD1,TRBV14,ASSQDRDRIYYSNQPQH
TRBJ1-2,-,TRBV19,ASSIGWGDYGYT
TRBJ2-2,-,TRBV9,ASSPRGFALGSGELF
TRBJ2-7,TRBD1,TRBV2,ASSPGTGPYEQY
TRBJ2-4,TRBD1,TRBV30,AWSRDRAIQY
TRBJ1-2,TRBD1,TRBV5-1,ASSSGGANYGYT
TRBJ1-1,-,TRBV2,ASSEVWGIEAF
TRBJ2-3,TRBD2,TRBV5-4,ASSLAAGTYTDTQY
TRBJ2-1,-,TRBV10-3,AISRDQLVNEQF
TRBJ2-1,-,TRBV7-9,ASILSMGPSEQF
TRBJ2-3,-,TRBV7-3,ASSPRLTGAGDTQY
TRBJ1-4,-,TRBV7-9,ASSSGQSATNEKLF
TRBJ1-2,-,TRBV7-2,ASSPPSGFYGYT
TRBJ1-1,-,TRBV30,AWSVSADTEAF
TRBJ2-6,-,TRBV21-1,ASSMRTSGGSGANVLT
TRBJ1-2,-,TRBV4-1,ASSQVYPANYGYT
TRBJ2-7,TRBD1,TRBV5-1,ASSPTGVYEQY
TRBJ1-1,-,TRBV7-2,ASSRGRTTEAF
TRBJ2-1,-,TRBV7-2,ASRAAGREQF
TRBJ2-7,-,TRBV28,ASRLPGYEQY
TRBJ1-1,-,TRBV30,AWSVLEGHTEAF
TRBJ2-2,TRBD2,TRBV7-2,ASSSPGLAAPGELF
TRBJ2-2,TRBD2,TRBV5-1,ASSQGLAGNTGELF